This is a list of T cell receptor beta chains from one sample in a study of response to subunit inactivated influenza vaccine. TCRdb passed the RT-PCR reads through MiXCR, listing each CDR3 protein once. Of around 580,000 distinct CDR3 sequences detected, 12% to 15% appear once; the ten largest clones hold 11%. The sample consisted of PBMCs from blood, taken 11 to 12 days after vaccination. The receptor source for this set is a man in his fifties who received an inactivated influenza vaccine. The CDR3 runs from the conserved cysteine through the conserved F or W. D genes are given only for firm matches.

cdr3_aa	v_call	j_call	d_call
CASSFSGTSGINEQFF	TRBV7-2	TRBJ2-1	TRBD2
CASSSFRGRGHNEQFF	TRBV5-4	TRBJ2-1	.
CASRDPPEGGYTF	TRBV12-3/TRBV12-4	TRBJ1-2	.
CASSLGWTDNTGELFF	TRBV11-2	TRBJ2-2	.
CASSETWSGGPYEQYF	TRBV3-1	TRBJ2-7	TRBD2
CSARMGSSGANVLTF	TRBV20-1	TRBJ2-6	.
CASSHGQGIETQYF	TRBV11-2	TRBJ2-5	TRBD1
CATQSGRPNYGYTF	TRBV2	TRBJ1-2	.
CAISESFDTGELFF	TRBV10-3	TRBJ2-2	.
CASSPGSNTDTQYF	TRBV5-1	TRBJ2-3	.
CASSRRPPGPSSYEQYF	TRBV21-1	TRBJ2-7	.
CASTEREDNQETQYF	TRBV28	TRBJ2-5	TRBD2
CASSLISREQYF	TRBV12-3/TRBV12-4	TRBJ2-7	.
CASNGGDYGYTF	TRBV5-1	TRBJ1-2	.
CASNLRRGAYEQYF	TRBV6-2/TRBV6-3	TRBJ2-7	TRBD2
CASSPEASGTDTQYF	TRBV7-9	TRBJ2-3	TRBD2
CATSRAGGNYGYTF	TRBV15	TRBJ1-2	TRBD1
CASSPQQMNTEAFF	TRBV28	TRBJ1-1	.
CASSSRTGDYGYTF	TRBV12-3/TRBV12-4	TRBJ1-2	TRBD1
CASSHTANTEAFF	TRBV4-1	TRBJ1-1	.
CASSQLPRQGQEQYF	TRBV2	TRBJ2-7	TRBD1
CATSGWTGGTDTQYF	TRBV24-1	TRBJ2-3	TRBD1
CASSLRQASNSPLHF	TRBV7-2	TRBJ1-6	.
CASSQAPGPTYEQYF	TRBV4-3	TRBJ2-7	.